This TCR beta chain was identified in a study of identical twins. TCRdb reprocessed the 5' RACE reads via MiXCR and lists one record per CDR3 protein. The data show 1.5 million to 2 million distinct CDR3 sequences, less than 35% seen once. Each donor (without exception) was a healthy Caucasian. Of note for this clonotype: Its target is unknown.

Study-level findings and limits: There were fewer insertions in abundant cord blood beta clonotypes, but memory repertoires showed no such pattern. For out-of-frame alpha sequences shared by twins, low generation probability was in excess. Out-of-frame beta sequences exhibited a weaker degree of excess twin sharing.

This CDR3 has 16 residues. The junction had 12 bases not matched to a gene; V was cut back by 2 bases and J by 8 bases. Germline-derived CDR1 and CDR2 are DFQATT and SNEGSKA (reference sequence). V gene TRBV20-1 combines with J gene TRBJ1-6; 7 bases map to TRBD1. Sequences were obtained from cord blood. This receptor was identified in a newborn girl in good health. As DNA, the CDR3 is TGCAGTGCTAGACGAAAATCCGGGACAGCCTATTCACCCCTCCACTTT. It yields the protein CSARRKSGTAYSPLHF.